The 20 T cell receptor beta chains listed next were all sequenced from one sample in a study of cytomegalovirus exposure and HLA in healthy donors. Primers included in the PCR were 60 Vbeta and 13 Jbeta primers. Clones were sequenced by immunoSEQ multiplex PCR, and TCRdb holds only the in-frame ones, with some missing. This table holds approximately 150,000 clones, approximately 79% found once. What was sequenced was PBMCs. These receptors all come from a male donor in good health and CMV-seronegative.

The chain uses TRBV10-3 and TRBJ2-7; 8 positions match TRBD2. CDR1 and CDR2 (germline): ENHRY, SYGVKD. The CDR3 has 15 residues. Trimming cost V 8 bases and J 4 bases; bases outside gene matches: 13. The CDR3 bases are TGTGCCATCGAGAAAGGGCGGGGGGCCCCATACGAGCAGTACTTC. This codes for CAIEKGRGAPYEQYF.

This clone was observed a single time. J is TRBJ1-5 and V is TRBV6-1, with 8 bases fitting TRBD1. The CDR3 is 15 residues long. The germline V gene encodes CDR1 MNHNS and CDR2 SASEGT. Trimming at V came to 8 bases and at J to 5 bases, leaving 11 bases not matched to a gene. DNA of the CDR3: TGTGCCAGCCGTAAAGGACAGGGCGGGGATCAGCCCCAGCATTTT. Translating gives CASRKGQGGDQPQHF.

The V gene is TRBV29-1, the J gene TRBJ1-1; possibly TRBD1 for D (5 bases). This CDR3 comprises 13 residues. V dropped 0 bases and J dropped 10 bases, with 15 bases sitting between them. CDR1 and CDR2 (germline): SQVTM, ANQGSEA. The CDR3 sequence is CSVEEPVAGGAFF. CDR3 in DNA: TGCAGCGTTGAAGAGCCCGTTGCGGGGGGAGCTTTCTTT.

Only a few counts were recorded for this clone. This chain connects TRBV5-1 to TRBJ2-7; tentative D call: TRBD1 (6 bases). The CDR3 consists of 18 residues. The ends were cut back, 4 bases at V and 8 bases at J, with 31 bases in the middle. CDR1 is SGHRS, CDR2 YFSETQ, per germline. CDR3 bases: TGCGCCAGCAGCCTGAGACAAGTTTCGGGACACCATCGGCGACAGCAGTACTTC. Amino acid sequence: CASSLRQVSGHHRRQQYF.

This sequence joins TRBV6-6 and TRBJ1-5, with D unclear. Between the trimmed V and J ends, which lost 6 bases and 5 bases, there was a span of 14 bases. CDR3 length equals 14 residues. Germline CDR1 and CDR2: MNHNY and SVGAGI (reference sequence). The CDR3 DNA reads TGTGCCAGCAGCTTGTTGGGGAGCTATCAGCCCCAGCATTTT. Its translation is CASSLLGSYQPQHF.

This sequence joins TRBV7-2 and TRBJ1-1, with 9 positions matching TRBD1. The V gene end was trimmed by 4 bases and the J gene end by 9 bases; junction bases not matched to a gene: 6. In germline, CDR1 is SGHTA, CDR2 FQGNSA. The CDR3 is 13 residues long. The CDR3 bases are TGTGCCAGCAGCTCAACCGGGACAGGGAAAGCTTTCTTT. This codes for CASSSTGTGKAFF.

The chain carries TRBV5-8 and TRBJ2-5; D gene uncertain. The CDR3 runs 14 residues. V dropped 0 bases and J dropped 5 bases, with 11 bases sitting between them. The germline V gene encodes CDR1 SGHTS and CDR2 YDEGEE. CDR3 DNA sequence: TGTGCCAGCAGCTTGGAGTGGGCCAGGGAGACCCAGTACTTC. It is translated as CASSLEWARETQYF.

In the case of this clone: One end of the junction does not line up with germline, which may come from a read error. The gene calls are TRBV2 and TRBJ2-3, with D uncertain. This CDR3 comprises 13 residues. Looked up from germline, CDR1 is SNHLY and CDR2 is FYNNEI. Here the CDR3 reads CASTKVRIDTQYF. In DNA, the CDR3 is TGTGCAAGCACGAAGGTGCGGATAGATACGCAGTATTTT.

The chain employs TRBV6-6 and TRBJ2-7, with 9 bases lining up with TRBD1. The CDR3 totals 16 residues. Germline V gene sequence: CDR1 MNHNY, CDR2 SVGAGI (reference sequence). Germline trimming cut 0 bases from V and 3 bases from J; bases unmatched to any gene: 6. Here the CDR3 DNA reads TGTGCCAGCAGTTACTCGATGACAGGGGGTAACTACGAGCAGTACTTC. Its translation is CASSYSMTGGNYEQYF.

The sample holds a few counts of this clone. The chain carries TRBV6-6 and TRBJ2-4; 10 bases line up with TRBD1. Germline V gives CDR1 MNHNY, CDR2 SVGAGI (reference sequence). V lost 6 bases to trimming and J lost 7 bases; unmatched junction nucleotides: 6. The CDR3 has 14 amino acids. The CDR3 reads CASSPGQGLNIQYF. In nucleotides, the CDR3 is TGTGCCAGCAGCCCGGGACAGGGGTTGAACATTCAGTACTTC.

The V and J genes are TRBV5-1 and TRBJ2-3; TRBD2 aligns across 10 bases. V trimming: 6 bases; J trimming: 4 bases; junction bases outside the gene matches: 11. Germline lookup yields CDR1 SGHRS and CDR2 YFSETQ. There are 16 residues in the CDR3. CDR3 sequence: CASTLRERGGPDTQYF. The DNA of the CDR3 is TGCGCCAGCACCTTAAGGGAGCGGGGGGGCCCAGATACGCAGTATTTT.

V gene TRBV7-9 combines with J gene TRBJ2-2, with 9 bases fitting TRBD1. Germline trimming cut 5 bases from V and 4 bases from J; bases unmatched to any gene: 8. This CDR3 has 16 amino acids. CDR1 is SEHNR, CDR2 FQNEAQ, per germline (reference sequence). The CDR3 nucleotides are TGTGCCAGCAGCCCTCGACAGGGGGTTGGCACCGGGGAGCTGTTTTTT. This translates into CASSPRQGVGTGELFF.

This clone was seen more than once but under ten times. The chain links TRBV5-8 to TRBJ2-5, with TRBD1 identical over 9 bases. The CDR3 runs to 16 residues. Germline V gene lookup returns CDR1 SGHTS and CDR2 YDEGEE. V dropped 1 base and J dropped 2; count of bases not matched to a gene: 6. For the CDR3, the DNA is TGTGCCAGCAGCTTGCCGGGACAGGGTACGCAAGAGACCCAGTACTTC. This sequence encodes CASSLPGQGTQETQYF.

The chain links TRBV10-1 to TRBJ2-7, with 12 positions matching TRBD1. Germline lookup yields CDR1 WNHNN and CDR2 SYGVQD (reference sequence). With 6 bases clipped from V and 7 bases from J, the junction kept 7 bases outside the gene matches. The CDR3 has 14 residues. The CDR3 region has the DNA TGCGCCAGCAGGCCGGGACAGGGGGCGCGGGAGCAGTACTTC. Translated, it gives CASRPGQGAREQYF.

This chain uses TRBV7-9 with TRBJ1-4, with D hard to call. The CDR3 runs to 13 residues. Trimming shortened V by 6 bases and J by 7 bases, and 12 bases separated the two germline ends. Germline V CDR1 and CDR2: SEHNR, FQNEAQ (reference sequence). The CDR3 coding sequence is TGTGCCAGCAGGCTCGGGTCATCTGAAAAACTGTTTTTT. Translating it yields CASRLGSSEKLFF.

This clone was picked up a small number of times. The V gene is TRBV18, the J gene TRBJ1-3; tentatively, D is TRBD1 (6 bases). Germline assignment: CDR1 KGHSH and CDR2 LQKENI. V lost 5 bases, J lost 0 bases, and 14 bases lay in between. This CDR3 has 16 amino acids. The CDR3 region has the DNA TGTGCCAGCTCAGGCCCGGGACAAAACTCTGGAAACACCATATATTTT. It encodes CASSGPGQNSGNTIYF.

This clone was seen once. This chain links TRBV5-1 with TRBJ1-6; TRBD1 might be the D (6 bases). V was cut by 4 bases and J by 5 bases, with 16 bases left in between. The CDR3 has 16 amino acids. From germline, CDR1 is SGHRS and CDR2 YFSETQ. CDR3 residues: CASSLAGTPDNSPLHF. In DNA form, the CDR3 reads TGCGCCAGCAGCCTAGCCGGGACACCAGATAATTCACCCCTCCACTTT.

This chain connects TRBV30 to TRBJ1-5; TRBD1 is a possible D gene (5 bases). Germline V gives CDR1 GTSNPN, CDR2 SVGIG (reference sequence). Trimming removed 2 bases from V and 3 bases from J, with 11 bases in between. The CDR3 extends over 14 amino acids. The chain's CDR3 is CAWSPDSNNQPQHF. For the CDR3, the DNA is TGTGCCTGGAGTCCCGACAGCAACAATCAGCCCCAGCATTTT.

CDR3: CASSSDGTAHQPQHF. In DNA, the CDR3 is TGTGCCAGCAGTTCGGACGGGACAGCTCATCAGCCCCAGCATTTT. V usage is TRBV11-2 and J usage is TRBJ1-5, with TRBD1 identical over 7 bases. From germline, CDR1 is SGHAT and CDR2 FQNNGV. This CDR3 spans 15 amino acids. Unmatched junction bases numbered 10, after V lost 6 bases and J lost 5 bases.

The rearrangement links TRBV6-5 to TRBJ2-5, with D maybe TRBD1 (6 bases). The CDR3 runs to 14 residues. With 5 bases removed from V and 4 bases from J, the gap between germline ends came to 14 bases. The V gene's germline CDR1 is MNHEY and CDR2 SVGAGI. Here the CDR3 DNA reads TGTGCCAGCAGTCGACAGGTCGGGGCAGAGACCCAGTACTTC. It is translated as CASSRQVGAETQYF.